The entry below describes one T cell receptor (beta chain). Its antigen is currently unknown. TCRdb keeps only in-frame clones here, not all; method: immunoSEQ multiplex PCR. This sample yields tens of thousands of clones, of which about nine tenths are seen a single time; under 3% belongs to the top ten. The data originate from a study of PD-1 blockade in classical Hodgkin lymphoma. About the research overall: It was nivolumab at 3 mg/kg, given intravenously every 2 weeks, that patients received.

Time point denoted: cycle 4 day 1 (C4D1), after less than 7 weeks of nivolumab. Every one of the patients relapsed after autologous stem cell transplantation (brentuximab vedotin exposure was variable). Trimming removed 3 bases from V and 4 bases from J, with 12 bases in between. The CDR3 has 14 amino acids. CDR1 is SGHVS, CDR2 FNYEAQ, per germline. General study points: By C4D1, CD4+ diversity increased significantly, especially in complete responders. Complete responders' diversity at baseline resembled that of newly diagnosed patients.

This receptor was obtained from a human donor with classical Hodgkin lymphoma. The source was peripheral blood mononuclear cells (PBMCs), collected before the fourth cycle of nivolumab. J is TRBJ2-5 and V is TRBV7-6; D ambiguous. CDR3 residues: CASSFGLTRETQYF. For the CDR3, the DNA is TGTGCCAGCAGCTTTGGTCTGACGCGAGAGACCCAGTACTTC.